A single sample gave rise to the 15 T cell receptor beta chains below, sequenced in a study of memory CD4+ T cells and cytomegalovirus serostatus. Single viable CD3+CD4+CD8-CD45RO+ cells were sorted as the memory CD4+ T cells. This table comes from immunoSEQ multiplex PCR, and its TCRdb copy is limited to in-frame clones, with some not included. Here the sample spans approximately 50,000 clones, about 80% being singletons. Source material: memory CD4+ T cells from blood. Receptor source: an adult in good health and CMV-seropositive.

The V call is TRBV9, the J call TRBJ2-3; either TRBD1 or TRBD2 may fit D (5 bases each). With 4 bases removed from V and 2 bases from J, the gap between germline ends came to 11 bases. The CDR3 length is 14 residues. CDR1 and CDR2 (germline): SGDLS, YYNGEE. The CDR3 reads CASSPGAITDTQYF. The CDR3 region has the DNA TGTGCCAGCAGCCCCGGGGCCATCACAGATACGCAGTATTTT.

This sequence joins TRBV7-2 and TRBJ2-1; 7 bases match TRBD2. V lost 1 base, J lost 4 bases, and 7 bases stayed unmatched. Germline V gene lookup returns CDR1 SGHTA and CDR2 FQGNSA. This CDR3 region has 16 residues. DNA for the CDR3: TGTGCCAGCAGCTTAGTCGGGGGAGGGCAATACAATGAGCAGTTCTTC. The encoded protein is CASSLVGGGQYNEQFF.

This clone was counted only a few times. V and J are TRBV7-2 and TRBJ2-2; D might be TRBD2 (6 bases). The CDR3 runs 15 residues. Germline assignment: CDR1 SGHTA and CDR2 FQGNSA. Trimming stripped 5 bases from V and 1 base from J, with 11 bases between. CDR3: CASSPHSGNTGELFF. The DNA for the CDR3 is TGTGCCAGCAGCCCCCATAGCGGGAACACCGGGGAGCTGTTTTTT.

The chain has TRBV7-9 and TRBJ2-3; TRBD2 matches 11 bases. Per the germline V gene, CDR1 is SEHNR and CDR2 is FQNEAQ (reference sequence). V shed 6 bases and J 5 bases; nucleotides not matched to a gene: 10. There are 16 residues in the CDR3. CDR3 DNA sequence: TGTGCCAGCAGACCTGGGACTAGCGGACCCATAGATACGCAGTATTTT. This gives the protein CASRPGTSGPIDTQYF.

This chain connects TRBV25-1 to TRBJ2-1, with 11 positions matching TRBD2. The V and J ends lost 8 bases and 3 bases, in that order; junction bases with no gene match: 12. Germline assignment: CDR1 MGHDK and CDR2 SYGVNS. CDR3 length equals 17 residues. The CDR3 sequence: CASLSSGRGGDYNEQFF. The CDR3 DNA follows: TGTGCCAGCCTAAGTAGCGGGAGGGGTGGTGACTACAATGAGCAGTTCTTC.

V and J are TRBV21-1 and TRBJ2-7; the listed D gene, TRBD1, was not tested against the DNA. TRBV21-1 is termed a pseudogene. CDR3 size: 19 residues. CDR3: CASSNHVPGQGSVGLEQYF. The DNA for the CDR3 is TGTGCCAGCAGCAACCACGTCCCGGGACAGGGATCAGTGGGCCTCGAGCAGTACTTC.

This chain uses TRBV15 with TRBJ2-7, with a weak D call TRBD2 (6 bases). CDR1 is LNHNV, CDR2 YYDKDF, per germline (reference sequence). This CDR3 comprises 14 residues. V lost 0 bases and J 3 bases, leaving 9 bases between the germline ends. The CDR3 is CATSREGLHYEQYF. CDR3 in DNA: TGTGCCACCAGCAGAGAGGGACTCCACTACGAGCAGTACTTC.

This chain links TRBV5-1 with TRBJ1-2, with 10 bases fitting TRBD1. Looked up from germline, CDR1 is SGHRS and CDR2 is YFSETQ. Trimming took 5 bases from V and 3 from J; bases not matched to a gene: 10. The CDR3 runs to 16 residues. Here the CDR3 DNA reads TGCGCCAGCAGGGGCGACAGGGGGCGCGGAGACTATGGCTACACCTTC. This gives the protein CASRGDRGRGDYGYTF.

The chain employs TRBV19 and TRBJ1-5; 11 bases fit TRBD1. The CDR3 extends over 15 amino acids. Germline V gives CDR1 LNHDA, CDR2 SQIVND (reference sequence). V lost 7 bases to trimming and J lost 7 bases; unmatched junction nucleotides: 9. CDR3 nucleotide sequence: TGTGCCAGTACCCAAAGAGGGACAGGGGGGCAGCCCCAGCATTTT. Its translation is CASTQRGTGGQPQHF.

This clone was found a few times. The chain combines TRBV29-1 with TRBJ2-3; 10 bases align to TRBD1. CDR3 length: 14 residues. Germline lookup yields CDR1 SQVTM and CDR2 ANQGSEA. V gave up 6 bases and J gave up 3 bases; unmatched junction bases: 6. The CDR3 coding sequence is TGCAGCGTCCGGACAGGGGGGAGAACAGATACGCAGTATTTT. Translation: CSVRTGGRTDTQYF.

This clone was picked up a small number of times. V and J are TRBV7-8 and TRBJ2-4, with 11 positions matching TRBD2. This CDR3 region has 15 residues. After removal of 5 bases from V and 12 bases from J, the junction contained 12 bases not matched to a gene. Germline-derived CDR1 and CDR2 are SGHVS and FQNEAQ. CDR3 amino acids: CASSATSGSSDRQYF. The CDR3 region has the DNA TGTGCCAGCAGCGCAACTAGCGGGAGCTCCGACCGTCAGTACTTC.

The chain has TRBV6-1 and TRBJ1-5, with D unresolved. The CDR3 sequence is 11 residues long. The germline V gene encodes CDR1 MNHNS and CDR2 SASEGT. The V and J ends lost 5 bases and 4 bases respectively, with 3 bases between them. CDR3 bases: TGTGCCAGCAGTCTAAATCAGCCCCAGCATTTT. Encoded protein: CASSLNQPQHF.

This rearrangement joins TRBV27 to TRBJ2-7, with TRBD2 as a possible D gene (6 bases). Germline CDR1 and CDR2: MNHEY and SMNVEV (reference sequence). The CDR3 is 13 amino acids. V was cut by 6 bases and J by 1 base, with 10 bases left in between. CDR3 nucleotide sequence: TGTGCCAGCAGCGGAGGGCAGTCCTACGAGCAGTACTTC. Translation: CASSGGQSYEQYF.

The chain employs TRBV18 and TRBJ1-2; D unresolved. Trimming cost V 0 bases and J 6 bases, with 14 bases left between them. Per germline, CDR1 KGHSH and CDR2 LQKENI. This CDR3 spans 15 amino acids. This CDR3 reads CASSPPAGPQHGYTF. The CDR3 bases are TGTGCCAGCTCACCACCGGCCGGCCCCCAGCATGGCTACACCTTC.

The CDR3 is CAYKGQGARGYTF. The CDR3, as DNA: TGTGCCTATAAGGGACAGGGGGCGCGTGGCTACACCTTC. The rearrangement joins TRBV30 to TRBJ1-2; 12 bases align to TRBD1. Trimming removed 7 bases from V and 7 bases from J; junction bases left unmatched: 7. In germline, CDR1 is GTSNPN, CDR2 SVGIG (reference sequence). The CDR3 is made up of 13 amino acids.